A single T cell receptor beta chain is shown here with its context. The data derive from a study of CD8 T cells in Susac syndrome. After extraction with the RNeasy kit, roughly 0.5 to 1 ug of the RNA was reverse transcribed using random hexamers. TCRdb reprocessed the immunoSEQ multiplex PCR reads with MiXCR, giving one entry per CDR3 protein. The data contain approximately 100,000 distinct CDR3 sequences, 96% of them seen just once; the ten biggest clones take up approximately 0.092%. The TCR sequence derives from a human donor in good health. The sample consisted of CD4+ T cells from PBMCs.

CDR3 region: CASSSQGEAFF. CDR3 nucleotides: TGTGCCAGCAGCTCACAGGGTGAAGCTTTCTTT. This sequence joins TRBV7-9 and TRBJ1-1, with D possibly TRBD1 on 6 matching bases. CDR3 length equals 11 residues. Germline CDR1 and CDR2: SEHNR and FQNEAQ (reference sequence). V dropped 4 bases and J dropped 7 bases, with 7 bases sitting between them.